A selection of T cell receptor beta chains follows, all from one sample in a study of cytomegalovirus exposure and HLA in healthy donors. Data came from immunoSEQ multiplex PCR; TCRdb stores just in-frame clones and leaves some out. The sample shows 100,000 to 150,000 clones, approximately 82% of them seen only once. The sequenced sample consisted of PBMCs. The receptors come from a female donor in good health and CMV-seronegative. Each CDR3 is given without its conserved first and last residue.

v_gene,j_gene,len,CDR3aa
TRBV6-5,TRBJ1-2,11,ASSDPRVYGYT
TRBV4-1,TRBJ2-1,15,ASSQAGLAGSYNEQF
TRBV23-1,TRBJ2-7,13,ASSRPGTGGYEQY
TRBV7-9,TRBJ2-7,9,ASSLHYEQY
TRBV11-2,TRBJ1-2,13,ASSLDRHPNYGYT
TRBV6-1,TRBJ2-3,13,ASKEAGRSGDTQY
TRBV7-8,TRBJ1-3,13,ASSLGGSFGNTIY
TRBV10-3,TRBJ2-1,15,AIRGGSGRASYNEQF
TRBV30,TRBJ1-1,12,AWRRRHGNTEAF
TRBV28,TRBJ1-2,15,ASSLVDGTGENYGYT
TRBV30,TRBJ2-5,11,AWKTGLGETQY
TRBV9,TRBJ1-2,12,ASSVGTANYGYT
TRBV30,TRBJ2-5,12,AWSVWALQETQY
TRBV7-2,TRBJ2-7,12,ASSDTGSPYEQY
TRBV29-1,TRBJ2-2,13,SVELAGLNTGELF
TRBV6-5,TRBJ1-2,12,ASSYSWEDYGYT
TRBV4-2,TRBJ1-4,14,ASSQATGEANEKLF
TRBV7-2,TRBJ2-7,13,ASSSRDRGRYEQY
TRBV9,TRBJ1-1,15,ASSPGAGQGTNTEAF
TRBV29-1,TRBJ2-1,15,SVEGGEGLAGYNEQF
TRBV4-3,TRBJ2-7,12,ASSQGQGSYEQY
TRBV28,TRBJ1-2,10,ASRSGVYGYT